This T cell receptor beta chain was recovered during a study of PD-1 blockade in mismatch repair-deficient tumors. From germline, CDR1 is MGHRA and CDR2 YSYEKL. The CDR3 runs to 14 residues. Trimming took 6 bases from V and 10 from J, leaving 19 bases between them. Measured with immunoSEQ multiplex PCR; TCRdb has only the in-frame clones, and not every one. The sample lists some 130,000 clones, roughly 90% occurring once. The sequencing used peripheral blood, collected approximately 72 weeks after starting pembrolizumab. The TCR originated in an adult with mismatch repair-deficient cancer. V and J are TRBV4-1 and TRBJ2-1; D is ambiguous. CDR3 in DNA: TGCGCCAGCAGTCCTACCCGACTCAACTCAGAGCAGTTCTTC. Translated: CASSPTRLNSEQFF.